This T cell receptor beta chain came from a study of T cell repertoires in enteric fever (dated by TCRdb to 2016 to 2018). Study-level background: The Salmonella-specific repertoire of circulating effector CD4+ T cells was reconstructed from volunteers who had been experimentally challenged with Salmonella Typhi or Paratyphi A. To pick out the circulating effector CD4+ T cells responding to Salmonella infection, the researchers turned to mass cytometry. T cell staining, including ex vivo staining, was performed with tetramers loaded with CdtB(105-125) peptide variants (SP110Y, ST110H). The researchers paired unbiased single-cell cloning with mass cytometry, and they also applied T cell receptor sequencing alongside live fluorescence barcoding. What the research found in general, with its limitations: Among the expanded clonotypes were cross-reactive responses to distantly related Salmonella serovars as well as clones that recognized antigens unique to S. Typhi or S. Paratyphi A. The accumulation of T cells that did not cross-react between serovars appeared to be driven by single amino acid variations in CdtB and PhoN, the immunodominant proteins. The study pinpointed HlyE and CdtB as immunodominant T cell antigens specific to S. Typhi and S. Paratyphi A.

This clonotype was recorded a few times. Its specific antigen is unknown. Base qualities were left out, and no much larger clone turns up one base away. Sequencer: Illumina MiSeq. Through fastp at Q25 and MiXCR, TCRdb rebuilt clones from the public reads, retaining in-frame beta chains. Rows merge per CDR3 protein into single entries with the most common DNA and genes. The sample table records 1,300 to 1,500 distinct CDR3 sequences; 30% to 35% of these occur just once. The top ten clones comprise about 21% of the sample. Deletion took 0 bases off V and 0 bases off J, with a span of 9 bases between the germline ends. Based on the germline V gene, the CDR1 and CDR2 sequences are KGHSH and LQKENI. The CDR3 measures 16 amino acids from cysteine to phenylalanine. The sequence is cut down to CDR3 DNA, 48 bases in frame from base 1.

The chain was built from TRBV18 and TRBJ2-1, with the identity of the D gene unclear. Sample: CCR7- CD38- CD4+ T cells from PBMCs. The clonotype comes from a human donor with Salmonella enteric fever, either typhoid or paratyphoid (not recorded which). CDR3 loop: CASSPPASSSYNEQFF. The sequence in DNA is TGTGCCAGCTCACCACCAGCCAGCAGCTCCTACAATGAGCAGTTCTTC.